These 28 T cell receptor beta chains were all obtained from the same sample, sequenced in a study of Ad26.COV2.S vaccination and SARS-CoV-2 variants. Only in-frame clones appear in the TCRdb table, and some are missing; sequencing was by immunoSEQ multiplex PCR. Among some 190,000 clones listed, 70% to 90% were seen once. Sequences were derived from peripheral blood, sampled after recovery from COVID-19. Receptors originate from a human donor who had recovered from COVID-19.

This sequence joins TRBV6-2 or TRBV6-3 and TRBJ2-2, with 9 nucleotides matching TRBD2. The CDR3 runs to 14 residues. J gave up 7 bases and V 0 bases, and 0 bases lay outside the gene matches. Germline CDR1 and CDR2: MNHEY and SVGEGT. CDR3: CASSYSSGGGELFF. The CDR3 bases are TGTGCCAGCAGTTACTCTAGCGGGGGCGGGGAGCTGTTTTTT.

This rearrangement joins TRBV30 to TRBJ1-2; D remains ambiguous. This CDR3 contains 13 residues. V was shortened by 0 bases and J by 8 bases, with 13 bases between the two germline ends. The germline V gene has CDR1 GTSNPN and CDR2 SVGIG (reference sequence). The CDR3 DNA is TGTGCCTGGAGTGTTCTTTTCGCTGAGGGCTACACCTTC. It specifies CAWSVLFAEGYTF. The whole variable domain, filled in from reference TRBV30 and TRBJ1-2, reads SQTIHQWPATLVQPVGSPLSLECTVEGTSNPNLYWYRQAAGRGLQLLFYSVGIGQISSEVPQNLSASRPQDRQFILSSKKLLLSDSGFYLCAWSVLFAEGYTFGSGTRLTVV.

The V call is TRBV11-1, the J call TRBJ2-3; TRBD2 aligns across 10 bases. The CDR3 spans 15 residues. Germline assignment: CDR1 SGHAT and CDR2 FQDESV (reference sequence). The V gene end was trimmed by 3 bases and the J gene end by 4 bases; junction bases not matched to a gene: 4. CDR3 amino acids: CASSLGLATADTQYF. In nucleotides, the CDR3 is TGTGCCAGCAGCTTGGGACTAGCGACGGCAGATACGCAGTATTTT.

CDR3 nucleotides: TGCGCCAGCAGCCAAGATATTGCGCGGGGGGGCCTTATGGCCAAAAACATTCAGTACTTC. Amino acids: CASSQDIARGGLMAKNIQYF. The chain has TRBV4-1 and TRBJ2-4; TRBD2 matches 9 bases. CDR3 size: 20 residues. The J segment lost 1 base and the V segment lost 0 bases, leaving 13 bases of the junction unmatched. Germline V gives CDR1 MGHRA, CDR2 YSYEKL.

The rearrangement joins TRBV27 to TRBJ1-5; D is ambiguous. Germline V gene lookup returns CDR1 MNHEY and CDR2 SMNVEV (reference sequence). The V gene lost 3 bases and the J gene lost 7 bases, with 10 bases spanning the gap. The CDR3 consists of 13 residues. The CDR3 region is CASSFAVRQPQHF. CDR3 DNA sequence: TGTGCCAGCAGTTTTGCGGTAAGACAGCCCCAGCATTTT.

The rearrangement uses TRBV6-5 and TRBJ1-2; 9 bases match TRBD1. This CDR3 contains 13 residues. J lost 2 bases, V lost 8 bases, and 3 bases had no gene match. Germline lookup yields CDR1 MNHEY and CDR2 SVGAGI. The CDR3 DNA follows: TGTGCCAGCGGACAGGGGATGAACTATGGCTACACCTTC. As protein: CASGQGMNYGYTF.

This clone has just one count. The rearrangement uses TRBV28 and TRBJ2-7; D gene unclear. This CDR3 comprises 16 residues. V was clipped by 3 bases and J by 1 base, with 16 bases between them. Germline CDR1 MDHEN, CDR2 SYDVKM. The CDR3 region has the DNA TGTGCCAGCAGTTTCCTCCCCGGTTTGGGGTCCTACGAGCAGTACTTC. Residues: CASSFLPGLGSYEQYF.

The table lists this clone with a few counts. The chain recombines TRBV19 with TRBJ1-2; 8 nucleotides line up with TRBD1. Germline V CDR1 and CDR2: LNHDA, SQIVND (reference sequence). Trimming at V came to 10 bases and at J to 0 bases, leaving 4 bases not matched to a gene. There are 13 residues in the CDR3. The CDR3 is CATQGQANYGYTF. CDR3 nucleotides: TGTGCCACCCAGGGACAGGCTAACTATGGCTACACCTTC.

This clone was recorded a few times. The chain is built from TRBV7-3 and TRBJ2-6, with 10 nucleotides matching TRBD2. CDR3 length equals 18 residues. Germline loops: CDR1 SGHTA, CDR2 FQGTGA. V was clipped by 2 bases and J by 2 bases; unmatched bases: 6. CDR3 amino acids: CASSLGLAGVAGANVLTF. The CDR3 DNA is TGTGCCAGCAGCTTAGGGCTAGCGGGAGTTGCTGGGGCCAACGTCCTGACTTTC.

The V call is TRBV4-1, the J call TRBJ1-2; D gene uncertain. This CDR3 spans 14 amino acids. CDR1 MGHRA and CDR2 YSYEKL come from the germline V gene. With 1 base removed from V and 2 bases from J, the gap between germline ends came to 8 bases. The CDR3 is CASSQVLENYGYTF. The CDR3 coding sequence is TGCGCCAGCAGCCAAGTGTTGGAAAACTATGGCTACACCTTC.

This sequence joins TRBV29-1 and TRBJ1-5; 11 positions match TRBD1. The CDR3 has 13 residues. The V and J ends lost 4 bases and 7 bases, in that order; junction bases with no gene match: 3. Germline-derived CDR1 and CDR2 are SQVTM and ANQGSEA. The chain's CDR3 is CSVGGTGGQPQHF. The CDR3 DNA follows: TGCAGCGTTGGGGGGACAGGGGGACAGCCCCAGCATTTT.

The rearrangement uses TRBV7-3 and TRBJ2-3; 9 nucleotides agree with TRBD2. The CDR3 length is 13 residues. Germline V gives CDR1 SGHTA, CDR2 FQGTGA. J gave up 6 bases and V 2 bases, and 0 bases lay outside the gene matches. CDR3 sequence reads: CASSLLAGDTQYF. CDR3 sequence (DNA): TGTGCCAGCAGCTTACTAGCGGGGGATACGCAGTATTTT.

A single count supports this clone. CDR3 in DNA: TGTGCCAGCAGTTACTCACAGGGATGGACTGAAGCTTTCTTT. This codes for CASSYSQGWTEAFF. The rearrangement links TRBV6-2 or TRBV6-3 to TRBJ1-1; TRBD1 might be the D (6 bases). The germline CDR1 and CDR2 sequences are MNHEY and SVGEGT. Trimming removed 0 bases at V and 5 bases at J, with 10 bases between. The CDR3 is 14 residues long.

The J gene is TRBJ1-2, the V gene TRBV10-3; TRBD1 agrees at 11 bases. Germline trimming cut 7 bases from V and 4 bases from J; bases unmatched to any gene: 2. This CDR3 spans 13 amino acids. Looked up from germline, CDR1 is ENHRY and CDR2 is SYGVKD. Here the CDR3 reads CAINGQGAYGYTF. CDR3 coding DNA: TGTGCCATCAACGGACAGGGGGCCTATGGCTACACCTTC.

CDR3 amino acids: CASRTVYSNQPQHF. The CDR3 region has the DNA TGTGCCAGTAGGACAGTCTATAGCAATCAGCCCCAGCATTTT. The genes are TRBV6-5 and TRBJ1-5, with D possibly TRBD1 on 6 matching bases. Trimming stripped 9 bases from V and 0 bases from J, with 12 bases between. CDR1 and CDR2 (germline): MNHEY, SVGAGI. The CDR3 runs to 14 residues.

This clone has only one observation. This chain joins TRBV4-1 and TRBJ1-1; 11 bases agree with TRBD1. There are 15 residues in the CDR3. V was clipped by 0 bases and J by 12 bases; unmatched bases: 9. From germline, CDR1 is MGHRA and CDR2 YSYEKL. CDR3 in amino acids: CASSQELGQGASTFF. Written as DNA, the CDR3 is TGCGCCAGCAGCCAAGAACTCGGACAGGGGGCGTCAACTTTCTTT.

V usage is TRBV19 and J usage is TRBJ1-2; D possibly corresponds to TRBD1 (6 bases). V was clipped by 6 bases and J by 7 bases, with 15 bases between them. Germline values: CDR1 LNHDA, CDR2 SQIVND (reference sequence). CDR3 length: 13 amino acids. The CDR3 DNA is TGTGCCAGTAGCCTGGGGGCTTGGAGTGGCTACACCTTC. It translates to CASSLGAWSGYTF. The full variable domain, rest sourced from reference TRBV19 and TRBJ1-2, is DGGITQSPKYLFRKEGQNVTLSCEQNLNHDAMYWYRQDPGQGLRLIYYSQIVNDFQKGDIAEGYSVSREKKESFPLTVTSAQKNPTAFYLCASSLGAWSGYTFGSGTRLTVV.

This sequence joins TRBV5-5 and TRBJ1-2; D might be TRBD1 (5 bases). Germline values: CDR1 SGHKS, CDR2 YYEKEE (reference sequence). Trimming removed 0 bases from V and 3 bases from J, with 9 bases in between. The CDR3 sequence is 14 residues long. The CDR3 nucleotides read TGTGCCAGCAGCTTGGATTTAGGGGACTATGGCTACACCTTC. Translated: CASSLDLGDYGYTF. The variable domain in full, with the rest retrieved from reference TRBV5-5 and TRBJ1-2, is DAGVTQSPTHLIKTRGQQVTLRCSPISGHKSVSWYQQVLGQGPQFIFQYYEKEERGRGNFPDRFSARQFPNYSSELNVNALLLGDSALYLCASSLDLGDYGYTFGSGTRLTVV.

The chain has TRBV6-5 and TRBJ1-6; 10 positions match TRBD1. The CDR3 length is 15 residues. Losses at the gene ends were 7 bases for V and 5 bases for J; bases not matched to a gene: 5. From germline, CDR1 is MNHEY and CDR2 SVGAGI. CDR3 coding DNA: TGTGCCAGCATTTCGGGACAGGGGAATAATTCACCCCTCCACTTT. Protein: CASISGQGNNSPLHF.

J is TRBJ1-1 and V is TRBV10-3; D call uncertain. V lost 3 bases and J 11 bases, leaving 13 bases between the germline ends. The germline CDR1 and CDR2 sequences are ENHRY and SYGVKD. The length of the CDR3 is 12 residues. This chain's CDR3 is CAISDNGLLAFF. CDR3 nucleotide sequence: TGTGCCATCAGTGATAACGGCCTCTTGGCTTTCTTT.

The chain has TRBV27 and TRBJ1-4; 12 bases match TRBD1. The trim removed 7 bases at V and 12 bases at J, leaving 9 bases unmatched. Germline V gene data show CDR1 as MNHEY and CDR2 as SMNVEV (reference sequence). The CDR3 extends over 14 amino acids. The CDR3 reads CASKPGTGGGELFF. For the CDR3, the DNA is TGTGCCAGCAAGCCAGGGACAGGGGGCGGGGAACTGTTTTTT.

The chain has TRBV5-1 and TRBJ2-3; 8 bases fit TRBD2. This CDR3 spans 15 amino acids. V dropped 4 bases and J dropped 2; count of bases not matched to a gene: 6. Germline V lookup: CDR1 SGHRS, CDR2 YFSETQ. CDR3 coding DNA: TGCGCCAGCAGCGGCACTAGCGGAGTCACAGATACGCAGTATTTT. Its protein is CASSGTSGVTDTQYF.

In nucleotides, the CDR3 is TGTGCCAGCAGCCCCTCTTCGACAGAGGAAGCTTTCTTT. It translates to CASSPSSTEEAFF. V is TRBV9 and J is TRBJ1-1; TRBD1 is a possible D gene (5 bases). The V end lost 4 bases, the J end lost 8 bases, and 15 bases lay between the germline ends. This CDR3 has 13 residues. Germline V gene sequence: CDR1 SGDLS, CDR2 YYNGEE.

This chain uses TRBV25-1 with TRBJ2-3; no clear D. This CDR3 region has 16 residues. The V gene lost 2 bases and the J gene lost 0 bases, with 12 bases spanning the gap. Germline V gene sequence: CDR1 MGHDK, CDR2 SYGVNS. CDR3 sequence (DNA): TGTGCCAGCAGTGAAAGCGTGGCGGCTAGCACAGATACGCAGTATTTT. This codes for CASSESVAASTDTQYF.

This chain joins TRBV27 and TRBJ2-1; the D gene is possibly TRBD2 (5 bases). With 5 bases removed from V and 0 bases from J, the gap between germline ends came to 11 bases. CDR3 size: 15 residues. Germline V gives CDR1 MNHEY, CDR2 SMNVEV (reference sequence). CDR3: CASSPGLSSYNEQFF. The CDR3 DNA reads TGTGCCAGCAGTCCCGGACTTAGCTCCTACAATGAGCAGTTCTTC.

J is TRBJ2-1 and V is TRBV4-1; 10 bases are shared with TRBD2. Trimming cost V 4 bases and J 8 bases; bases outside gene matches: 8. Germline CDR1 is MGHRA and CDR2 is YSYEKL. The CDR3 totals 15 residues. CDR3 loop: CASSLTGLAADEQFF. CDR3 sequence (DNA): TGCGCCAGCAGCCTAACAGGACTAGCGGCGGATGAGCAGTTCTTC.

This chain joins TRBV27 and TRBJ2-1; 8 nucleotides line up with TRBD2. CDR1 MNHEY and CDR2 SMNVEV come from the germline V gene (reference sequence). J lost 2 bases, V lost 4 bases, and 7 bases had no gene match. The CDR3 contains 16 residues. The CDR3 protein is CASSSRGSGAYNEQFF. The DNA of the CDR3 is TGTGCCAGCAGTTCCCGAGGTAGCGGGGCCTACAATGAGCAGTTCTTC.

V and J are TRBV9 and TRBJ2-1, with a tentative D call TRBD1 (5 bases). Germline assignment: CDR1 SGDLS and CDR2 YYNGEE. The CDR3 totals 15 residues. V shed 4 bases and J shed 0 bases, with 11 bases lying between them. The CDR3, as DNA: TGTGCCAGCAGCAAACAGGTCAGCTCCTACAATGAGCAGTTCTTC. It translates to CASSKQVSSYNEQFF.